This T cell receptor beta chain was captured in a study of identical twins. Ten or more counts support this clonotype. Germline CDR1 reads MNHEY; CDR2 reads SMNVEV (reference sequence). CDR3 length equals 15 residues. V was pared by 4 bases and J by 4 bases, with 16 bases between. Via MiXCR, TCRdb re-called the 5' RACE reads, giving one row per CDR3 protein. Among 400,000 to 500,000 distinct CDR3 sequences listed, under 20% were seen once. This sequence originates from a man aged 45-65 years in good health. The genes are TRBV27 and TRBJ2-5, with D possibly called TRBD1 or TRBD2 (7 bases each). Sequencing was carried out using naive T cells sorted from blood. CDR3 amino acids: CASSSPAGGVETQYF. CDR3 sequence (DNA): TGTGCCAGCAGTTCTCCCGCAGGGGGGGTAGAGACCCAGTACTTC.